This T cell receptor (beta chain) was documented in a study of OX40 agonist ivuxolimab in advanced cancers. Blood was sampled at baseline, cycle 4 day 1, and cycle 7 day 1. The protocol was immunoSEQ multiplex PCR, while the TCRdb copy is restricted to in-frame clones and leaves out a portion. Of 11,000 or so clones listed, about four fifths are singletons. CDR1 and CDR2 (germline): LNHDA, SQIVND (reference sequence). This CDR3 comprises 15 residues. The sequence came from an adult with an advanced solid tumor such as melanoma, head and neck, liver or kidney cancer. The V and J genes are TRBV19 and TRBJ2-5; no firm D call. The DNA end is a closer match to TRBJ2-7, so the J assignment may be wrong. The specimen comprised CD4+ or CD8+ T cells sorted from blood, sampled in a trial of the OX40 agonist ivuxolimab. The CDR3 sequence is CASSIAGEGPYEQYF. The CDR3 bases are TGTGCCAGTAGTATAGCTGGGGAAGGACCCTACGAGCAGTACTTC.